This note documents a single TCR beta chain sequence. The data belong to a study of T cells expressing NK-cell markers. The CDR3 contains 14 residues. From germline, CDR1 is DFQATT and CDR2 SNEGSKA (reference sequence). Generation of TCR beta cDNA was performed by 5'RACE template switching incorporating UMIs. With the 5' RACE reads reprocessed, TCRdb shows one record per CDR3 protein and no DNA. This table lists some 600,000 distinct CDR3 sequences. This sequence originates from a young man in good health. Sequencing was performed on blood T cells: a sorted CD56 or NKG2C T cell subset, CD4+ or CD8+ T cells, or bulk PBMC T cells (not recorded which). This rearrangement joins TRBV20-1 to TRBJ2-2; TCRdb's D gene call, TRBD1, goes unchecked for lack of DNA. CDR3 sequence: CGSSVRDAPGELFF.